The 4 T cell receptor beta chains listed next were all sequenced from one sample in a study of blood T cell repertoires in COVID-19. Here immunoSEQ multiplex PCR was the method, and the copy in TCRdb shows in-frame clones only, minus some. The data show roughly 330,000 clones, with over 75% seen just once and approximately 4% held by the top ten. The sequenced sample was peripheral blood. Receptor source: a woman in her fifties or sixties with active or convalescent COVID-19.

This clone was found a few times. J is TRBJ1-5 and V is TRBV5-4; D is ambiguous. V was pared by 2 bases and J by 2 bases, with 8 bases between. The CDR3 is made up of 14 amino acids. Germline-derived CDR1 and CDR2 are SGHNT and YYREEE (reference sequence). CDR3 DNA sequence: TGTGCCAGCAGCTTACAGAAACGCAATCAGCCCCAGCATTTT. This encodes CASSLQKRNQPQHF.

This clone was counted once. The chain employs TRBV4-3 and TRBJ2-7, with 8 positions matching TRBD1. The V and J ends lost 3 bases and 4 bases, in that order; junction bases with no gene match: 5. The CDR3 contains 14 residues. The V gene's germline CDR1 is LGHNA and CDR2 YSLEER. The CDR3 here is CASSQWTGTYEQYF. The DNA for the CDR3 is TGCGCCAGCAGCCAGTGGACAGGGACGTACGAGCAGTACTTC.

The rearrangement links TRBV13 to TRBJ1-1, with D unclear. The germline V gene has CDR1 PRHDT and CDR2 FYEKMQ (reference sequence). The V gene lost 3 bases and the J gene lost 3 bases, with 8 bases spanning the gap. This CDR3 has 13 residues. The CDR3 loop is CASSFWADTEAFF. The CDR3 DNA sequence: TGTGCCAGCAGCTTTTGGGCCGACACTGAAGCTTTCTTT.

This chain joins TRBV7-9 and TRBJ2-1; D is possibly TRBD2 (5 bases). From germline, CDR1 is SEHNR and CDR2 FQNEAQ (reference sequence). Trimming pared 5 bases from V and 7 bases from J, leaving 9 bases between. This CDR3 contains 12 residues. The CDR3: CASSPGGNEQFF. The CDR3 DNA follows: TGTGCCAGCAGCCCCGGCGGGAATGAGCAGTTCTTC.